Below are 18 T cell receptor beta chains sequenced from a single sample in a study of CD8 T cells in ankylosing spondylitis. TCRdb reprocessed the 5' RACE reads with MiXCR, giving one entry per CDR3 protein. The table lists about 130,000 distinct CDR3 sequences, about an eighth of them singletons. Source material: blood, either unsorted or a sorted T cell fraction (not recorded which). Source of these receptors: a female donor with ankylosing spondylitis or in good health (not recorded which).

The V gene is TRBV29-1, the J gene TRBJ1-2, with a tentative D call TRBD1 (5 bases). The CDR3 contains 12 residues. Germline CDR1 reads SQVTM; CDR2 reads ANQGSEA. The V gene lost 6 bases and the J gene lost 4 bases, with 12 bases spanning the gap. Written as DNA, the CDR3 is TGCAGCGTAGAACGGGGGTTCTATGGCTACACCTTC. This codes for CSVERGFYGYTF.

This clonotype has at least ten counts. The V gene is TRBV28, the J gene TRBJ1-1; D possibly corresponds to TRBD1 (6 bases). V gave up 6 bases and J gave up 5 bases, with 13 bases separating them. Germline V lookup: CDR1 MDHEN, CDR2 SYDVKM. The CDR3 is made up of 13 amino acids. CDR3 nucleotide sequence: TGTGCCAGCAGGCTCAGGGGTTGGACTGAAGCTTTCTTT. Translated, it gives CASRLRGWTEAFF.

J is TRBJ2-3 and V is TRBV7-3; the match to TRBD2 covers 8 bases. Germline trimming cut 6 bases from V and 6 bases from J; bases unmatched to any gene: 8. Germline CDR1 SGHTA, CDR2 FQGTGA. CDR3 length: 14 amino acids. CDR3 nucleotide sequence: TGTGCCAGCAGTACCCCGGGACTAGTTGATACGCAGTATTTT. It codes for CASSTPGLVDTQYF.

This sequence joins TRBV11-2 and TRBJ2-1; TRBD2 might be the D (6 bases). The CDR3 extends over 15 amino acids. The ends were cut back, 5 bases at V and 1 base at J, with 12 bases in the middle. CDR1 and CDR2 (germline): SGHAT, FQNNGV. CDR3 residues: CASSQHRGSYNEQFF. The DNA of the CDR3 is TGTGCCAGCAGCCAACATCGGGGGTCCTACAATGAGCAGTTCTTC.

This clonotype was seen many times. The chain links TRBV5-1 to TRBJ1-1, with no clear D. The CDR3 sequence is 13 residues long. V was cut by 0 bases and J by 8 bases, with 11 bases left in between. CDR1 is SGHRS, CDR2 YFSETQ, per germline. As DNA, the CDR3 is TGCGCCAGCAGCTTGGCCGGGGAGGGCGAAGCTTTCTTT. Its protein product is CASSLAGEGEAFF.

This clonotype turned up a few times. This chain joins TRBV7-9 and TRBJ2-1; 12 bases line up with TRBD2. The CDR3 has 15 amino acids. CDR1 and CDR2 (germline): SEHNR, FQNEAQ (reference sequence). Unmatched junction bases numbered 4, after V lost 4 bases and J lost 6 bases. The CDR3 here is CASSSASGRANEQFF. Written as DNA, the CDR3 is TGTGCCAGCAGCTCGGCTAGCGGGAGGGCCAATGAGCAGTTCTTC.

There are many counts of this clonotype. V usage is TRBV5-1 and J usage is TRBJ1-2, with 9 positions matching TRBD1. Germline V gene lookup returns CDR1 SGHRS and CDR2 YFSETQ. J lost 2 bases, V lost 4 bases, and 9 bases had no gene match. The CDR3 spans 16 residues. CDR3 coding DNA: TGCGCCAGCAGCACTTATTGGACAGGGGCAAACTATGGCTACACCTTC. It translates to CASSTYWTGANYGYTF.

This clonotype has a count of ten or more. The chain couples TRBV29-1 to TRBJ2-1; D remains ambiguous. This CDR3 region has 13 residues. Germline CDR1 and CDR2: SQVTM and ANQGSEA. V lost 6 bases, J lost 4 bases, and 13 bases lay in between. CDR3 residues: CSVGDKEYNEQFF. In DNA form, the CDR3 reads TGCAGCGTAGGAGACAAGGAGTACAATGAGCAGTTCTTC.

This clonotype occurred many times. The chain couples TRBV28 to TRBJ2-7; 10 nucleotides align to TRBD2. The CDR3 covers 16 residues. Trimming at V came to 4 bases and at J to 2 bases, leaving 8 bases not matched to a gene. Germline V lookup: CDR1 MDHEN, CDR2 SYDVKM. CDR3 DNA: TGTGCCAGCAGTTCCTCGACTAGCGGGCGCGCCTACGAGCAGTACTTC. Translation: CASSSSTSGRAYEQYF.

This clonotype was counted at least ten times. The chain couples TRBV7-2 to TRBJ2-7; D not certain. V was pared by 5 bases and J by 2 bases, with 13 bases between. From germline, CDR1 is SGHTA and CDR2 FQGNSA. The length of the CDR3 is 14 residues. CDR3 DNA sequence: TGTGCCAGCAGCGTCCCCGGCGCCCCCTACGAGCAGTACTTC. This sequence encodes CASSVPGAPYEQYF.

This clonotype has only a few counts. The rearrangement links TRBV4-2 to TRBJ1-1; D possibly corresponds to TRBD1 (5 bases). The CDR3 covers 14 residues. The germline V gene encodes CDR1 LGHNA and CDR2 YNFKEQ. V was cut by 1 base and J by 0 bases, with 6 bases left in between. CDR3 DNA: TGTGCCAGCAGCCAAGGGGGGATGAACACTGAAGCTTTCTTT. As protein: CASSQGGMNTEAFF.

This clonotype was seen a single time. The junction shows a germline mismatch at one end, possibly a read error. The rearrangement uses TRBV3-1 and TRBJ2-1; D is uncertain. The length of the CDR3 is 14 residues. From germline, CDR1 is LGHDT and CDR2 YNNKEL (reference sequence). CDR3 nucleotide sequence: TGTGCCAGCAGCCAAGGTGGCGCGAACAATGCGCAGTTCTTC. Amino acid sequence: CASSQGGANNAQFF.

This clonotype was found many times. The chain employs TRBV5-1 and TRBJ2-1; 8 nucleotides match TRBD2. From germline, CDR1 is SGHRS and CDR2 YFSETQ. CDR3 length equals 14 residues. Trimming cost V 7 bases and J 7 bases; bases outside gene matches: 10. CDR3 residues: CASGLPGLGNEQFF. CDR3 sequence (DNA): TGCGCCAGCGGACTACCGGGACTAGGTAATGAGCAGTTCTTC.

This clonotype turned up a few times. The chain uses TRBV18 and TRBJ1-4; D may be TRBD1 (6 bases). V gave up 2 bases and J gave up 7 bases, with 14 bases separating them. Per germline, CDR1 KGHSH and CDR2 LQKENI. The CDR3 loop spans 15 amino acids. CDR3 nucleotides: TGTGCCAGCTCACCAGGGTCAGGGGCCGCTGAAAAACTGTTTTTT. Translating gives CASSPGSGAAEKLFF.

The chain carries TRBV5-1 and TRBJ2-2, with D perhaps matching TRBD2 (6 bases). Per the germline V gene, CDR1 is SGHRS and CDR2 is YFSETQ. This CDR3 has 15 residues. V was trimmed by 4 bases and J by 1 base, leaving 11 bases between them. The CDR3 DNA is TGCGCCAGCAGCCAAAACGGGGGGAACACCGGGGAGCTGTTTTTT. Translating gives CASSQNGGNTGELFF.

In regard to this clonotype: One end of the junction fails to match germline, which may point to a read error. V is TRBV18 and J is TRBJ2-6; 8 bases align to TRBD1. CDR3 length: 17 amino acids. Germline V lookup: CDR1 KGHSH, CDR2 LQKENI. CDR3 loop: CASSPSPGGYGSNVLTF. The CDR3 nucleotides are TGTGCCAGCTCACCAAGTCCAGGGGGCTATGGGTCCAACGTCCTGACTTTC.

Only a few counts were recorded for this clonotype. The rearrangement joins TRBV29-1 to TRBJ1-2; D not certain. Germline CDR1 is SQVTM and CDR2 is ANQGSEA. This CDR3 has 12 amino acids. Deletions cut 5 bases from V and 0 bases from J, with 7 bases between. The CDR3 nucleotides are TGCAGCGTTACCCCACCTAACTATGGCTACACCTTC. It codes for CSVTPPNYGYTF.

This clonotype was detected ten times or more. The rearrangement uses TRBV15 and TRBJ2-5; the D is unclear. Trimming left V 0 bases short and J 5 bases short, with 4 bases between. This CDR3 comprises 12 residues. The germline V gene encodes CDR1 LNHNV and CDR2 YYDKDF (reference sequence). CDR3 in amino acids: CATSRDRETQYF. CDR3 DNA: TGTGCCACCAGCAGAGATCGGGAGACCCAGTACTTC.